This T cell receptor beta chain was sequenced for a study of Ad26.COV2.S vaccination and SARS-CoV-2 variants. Treatment meaning: around 19 received Ad26.COV2.S at low or high dose, single or two shots; a few received placebo; per-sample allocation not given. Samples came from day 63 after the first vaccine or placebo injection. The CDR3 consists of 12 residues. Germline CDR1 is SGHDT and CDR2 is YYEEEE. The V end was cut by 2 bases, the J end by 9 bases, with 6 bases between. Repertoires were generated with immunoSEQ multiplex PCR, while TCRdb's copy carries only in-frame clones and drops some. The repertoire holds hundreds of thousands of clones, around 92% seen once, with over 1.3% in the top ten.

The chain links TRBV5-6 to TRBJ1-6; D not resolved. This specimen was peripheral blood, taken in a trial of Ad26.COV2.S vaccine versus placebo. This clonotype was obtained from a person aged 18-65 years who received the Ad26.COV2.S COVID-19 vaccine or a placebo. CDR3 bases: TGTGCCAGCAGCTTCAGCAGTTCACCCCTCCACTTT. This sequence encodes CASSFSSSPLHF.